These 21 T cell receptor beta chains share one sample of origin, sequenced in a study of OX40 agonist ivuxolimab in advanced cancers. Profiling relied on immunoSEQ multiplex PCR, and the TCRdb table lists in-frame clones only, not all of them. The sample carries about 95,000 clones, roughly 90% recorded once. The specimen was CD4+ or CD8+ T cells sorted from blood, collected in a trial of the OX40 agonist ivuxolimab. Every receptor here comes from an adult with an advanced solid tumor such as melanoma, head and neck, liver or kidney cancer.

The chain joins TRBV29-1 to TRBJ1-4; no definite D call. The CDR3 extends over 13 amino acids. V was trimmed by 4 bases and J by 2 bases, leaving 8 bases between them. In germline, CDR1 is SQVTM, CDR2 ANQGSEA. The CDR3 nucleotides read TGCAGCGTTGCTCTGCGCACTAATGAAAAACTGTTTTTT. It specifies CSVALRTNEKLFF.

The chain is built from TRBV28 and TRBJ1-2; 7 positions match TRBD1. The CDR3 has 14 amino acids. V trimming: 4 bases; J trimming: 2 bases; junction bases outside the gene matches: 4. Germline CDR1 and CDR2: MDHEN and SYDVKM. CDR3 in amino acids: CASSWGQSNYGYTF. In nucleotides, the CDR3 is TGTGCCAGCAGTTGGGGACAGAGCAACTATGGCTACACCTTC.

The chain uses TRBV28 and TRBJ2-1; D unresolved. The length of the CDR3 is 16 residues. Looked up from germline, CDR1 is MDHEN and CDR2 is SYDVKM. V was trimmed by 3 bases and J by 9 bases, leaving 21 bases between them. The CDR3 protein is CASSFQAAYGTGEQFF. DNA for the CDR3: TGTGCCAGCAGTTTTCAGGCGGCTTACGGCACCGGTGAGCAGTTCTTC.

This clone showed up just once. The J gene is TRBJ2-5, the V gene TRBV29-1; D is unclear. In germline, CDR1 is SQVTM, CDR2 ANQGSEA. The CDR3 totals 12 residues. The ends were cut back, 8 bases at V and 1 base at J, with 11 bases in the middle. CDR3 sequence (DNA): TGCAGCTCCAAAAAGACCCAAGAGACCCAGTACTTC. Its protein is CSSKKTQETQYF.

The chain recombines TRBV11-3 with TRBJ2-2; no clear D gene. Between the trimmed V and J ends, which lost 0 bases and 5 bases, there was a span of 7 bases. CDR1 is SGHNT and CDR2 is YENEEA in the germline V gene. The CDR3 consists of 14 residues. The DNA for the CDR3 is TGTGCCAGCAGCTTAGACAGGCCGACCGGGGAGCTGTTTTTT. Translating gives CASSLDRPTGELFF.

The chain uses TRBV5-4 and TRBJ2-1; D is uncertain. This CDR3 comprises 16 residues. CDR1 is SGHNT and CDR2 is YYREEE in the germline V gene (reference sequence). Trimming took off 0 bases at V and 7 bases at J, with 17 bases between the two ends. The CDR3 loop is CASSLGSGGPGNEQFF. The CDR3 DNA reads TGTGCCAGCAGCTTGGGCAGTGGTGGGCCGGGTAATGAGCAGTTCTTC.

The chain combines TRBV6-1 with TRBJ1-2, with TRBD1 identical over 7 bases. Losses at the gene ends were 9 bases for V and 3 bases for J; bases not matched to a gene: 13. The germline V gene encodes CDR1 MNHNS and CDR2 SASEGT. This CDR3 spans 15 amino acids. CDR3 sequence reads: CASTKGGLGDYGYTF. Written as DNA, the CDR3 is TGTGCCAGTACTAAAGGGGGCTTAGGCGACTATGGCTACACCTTC.

This chain connects TRBV28 to TRBJ1-2, with D possibly matching TRBD1 (5 bases). V was trimmed by 8 bases and J by 4 bases, leaving 11 bases between them. Looked up from germline, CDR1 is MDHEN and CDR2 is SYDVKM. The CDR3 is 12 amino acids. Here the CDR3 DNA reads TGTGCCAGCGGGTCAGGGACCTATGGCTACACCTTC. Protein: CASGSGTYGYTF.

The chain combines TRBV4-3 with TRBJ2-3; D not certain. V was pared by 3 bases and J by 0 bases, with 16 bases between. Per the germline V gene, CDR1 is LGHNA and CDR2 is YSLEER. The CDR3 loop spans 17 amino acids. The CDR3 here is CASSQTSPGPSTDTQYF. The CDR3, as DNA: TGCGCCAGCAGCCAGACCTCCCCGGGCCCCAGCACAGATACGCAGTATTTT.

The V call is TRBV25-1, the J call TRBJ2-1, with 7 bases matching TRBD2. This CDR3 is 14 amino acids long. Germline loops: CDR1 MGHDK, CDR2 SYGVNS. After removal of 4 bases from V and 6 bases from J, the junction contained 6 bases not matched to a gene. This CDR3 reads CASSARTRINEQFF. The CDR3, as DNA: TGTGCCAGCAGTGCGCGGACTAGGATCAATGAGCAGTTCTTC.

In this sample, this clone turned up once. The V gene is TRBV6-6, the J gene TRBJ2-7; a weak D match, TRBD2 (6 bases). The CDR3 consists of 13 residues. Germline lookup yields CDR1 MNHNY and CDR2 SVGAGI (reference sequence). The V gene lost 2 bases and the J gene lost 3 bases, with 8 bases spanning the gap. The CDR3 reads CASSYPGSYEQYF. CDR3 bases: TGTGCCAGCAGTTACCCCGGGAGCTACGAGCAGTACTTC.

The rearrangement links TRBV11-2 to TRBJ2-7; 9 nucleotides align to TRBD1. V was pared by 4 bases and J by 3 bases, with 10 bases of the junction left unmatched. The CDR3 runs 16 residues. Germline V CDR1 and CDR2: SGHAT, FQNNGV. The CDR3 DNA sequence: TGTGCCAGCAGCTCCCAACGTACAGGGGGCGGCTACGAGCAGTACTTC. It yields the protein CASSSQRTGGGYEQYF.

This chain uses TRBV6-6 with TRBJ1-2; D is uncertain. The CDR3 has 12 amino acids. CDR1 and CDR2 (germline): MNHNY, SVGAGI (reference sequence). V dropped 7 bases and J dropped 0 bases, with 6 bases sitting between them. The CDR3 loop reads CASTDPNYGYTF. CDR3 sequence (DNA): TGTGCCAGCACAGATCCTAACTATGGCTACACCTTC.

The chain uses TRBV5-6 and TRBJ2-5; perhaps TRBD1 as D (5 bases). Germline-derived CDR1 and CDR2 are SGHDT and YYEEEE. Trimming took off 0 bases at V and 4 bases at J, with 13 bases between the two ends. This CDR3 is built from 15 residues. For the CDR3, the DNA is TGTGCCAGCAGCTTGGAACAGGAAGGGGTAGAGACCCAGTACTTC. Translating it yields CASSLEQEGVETQYF.

The rearrangement links TRBV19 to TRBJ2-5; 11 bases are a match to TRBD1. Germline V CDR1 and CDR2: LNHDA, SQIVND (reference sequence). The V gene end was trimmed by 5 bases and the J gene end by 6 bases; junction bases not matched to a gene: 5. This CDR3 is built from 14 residues. The CDR3 nucleotides read TGTGCCAGTAGTGGGACAGGGGGAGGCAAGACCCAGTACTTC. Residues: CASSGTGGGKTQYF.

The sample holds one count of this clone. This specimen includes other DNA sequences encoding the same CDR3. The chain has TRBV5-1 and TRBJ1-1; 8 nucleotides match TRBD1. The CDR3 has 15 amino acids. In germline, CDR1 is SGHRS, CDR2 YFSETQ. V lost 3 bases to trimming and J lost 5 bases; unmatched junction nucleotides: 9. CDR3 residues: CASSSQGADRTEAFF. The CDR3 DNA sequence: TGCGCCAGCAGCTCCCAGGGGGCTGATCGGACTGAAGCTTTCTTT.

The V and J genes are TRBV4-3 and TRBJ1-5; 10 bases agree with TRBD1. The CDR3 spans 16 residues. The germline V gene has CDR1 LGHNA and CDR2 YSLEER. V gave up 0 bases and J gave up 6 bases; unmatched junction bases: 5. The CDR3 nucleotides are TGCGCCAGCAGCCAAGATTCGACAGGGGGCGGTCAGCCCCAGCATTTT. It encodes CASSQDSTGGGQPQHF.

The chain employs TRBV30 and TRBJ2-7, with TRBD1 matching over 10 bases. Germline assignment: CDR1 GTSNPN and CDR2 SVGIG (reference sequence). The ends lost 5 bases at V and 11 bases at J; junction bases unmatched: 6. The CDR3 is 11 residues long. The chain's CDR3 is CAWADRGPEYF. DNA for the CDR3: TGTGCCTGGGCAGACAGGGGGCCCGAGTACTTC.

As concerns this clone: Other nucleotide sequences from this sample produce the same CDR3. J is TRBJ2-7 and V is TRBV7-2, with a weak D call TRBD2 (5 bases). The germline CDR1 and CDR2 sequences are SGHTA and FQGNSA. Trimming cost V 5 bases and J 6 bases, with 11 bases left between them. The CDR3 runs 12 residues. The DNA of the CDR3 is TGTGCCAGCAGCCTCGGGGTTGGCGAGCAGTACTTC. Translating gives CASSLGVGEQYF.

The chain links TRBV10-2 to TRBJ2-7; D is unclear. V was clipped by 5 bases and J by 3 bases, with 8 bases between them. CDR3 length: 12 residues. Germline V lookup: CDR1 WSHSY, CDR2 SAAADI. Written as DNA, the CDR3 is TGCGCCAGCAGTCTGGGCCACTACGAGCAGTACTTC. Its protein product is CASSLGHYEQYF.

On this clone itself: The same CDR3 is also encoded by other DNA sequences in this sample. The chain recombines TRBV5-1 with TRBJ2-2; D is unresolved. Trimming stripped 2 bases from V and 5 bases from J, with 7 bases between. This CDR3 is built from 13 residues. Germline CDR1 SGHRS, CDR2 YFSETQ. CDR3 residues: CASSFSGTGELFF. The CDR3 region has the DNA TGCGCCAGCAGCTTCTCCGGGACCGGGGAGCTGTTTTTT.